Following are 29 T cell receptor beta chains from one sample sequenced in a study of T-cell reconstitution after alpha-beta-depleted transplantation in children. Unique molecular identifiers were used in preparing the TCRbeta library. Via MiXCR, TCRdb re-called the PCR reads, giving one row per CDR3 protein. The top ten hold around 15% of the sample, which has approximately 520,000 distinct CDR3 sequences, about an eighth seen once. The sample here was PBMCs, mostly from graft donor cells, taken 180 days after TCRalphabeta/CD19-depleted stem cell transplant. The receptor source for this set is a female patient under 10 years old who had a stem cell transplant for aplastic anemia, so the T cells may come from the graft donor.

The chain couples TRBV27 to TRBJ2-3, with D possibly matching TRBD2 (5 bases). CDR3 size: 18 residues. Between the trimmed V and J ends, which lost 1 base and 8 bases, there was a span of 25 bases. Looked up from germline, CDR1 is MNHEY and CDR2 is SMNVEV (reference sequence). The CDR3: CASSLLTQSPTEAATQYF. As DNA, the CDR3 is TGTGCCAGCAGTTTATTAACACAGAGTCCAACGGAGGCAGCTACGCAGTATTTT.

The chain joins TRBV5-5 to TRBJ2-2; 7 bases are a match to TRBD2. CDR3 size: 16 residues. Germline V CDR1 and CDR2: SGHKS, YYEKEE (reference sequence). Trimming cost V 3 bases and J 0 bases; bases outside gene matches: 5. The CDR3 spells CASSSPSGANTGELFF. CDR3 bases: TGTGCCAGCAGCTCGCCTAGCGGAGCGAACACCGGGGAGCTGTTTTTT.

This clonotype was found a few times. The genes are TRBV20-1 and TRBJ1-2; D remains unclear. In germline, CDR1 is DFQATT, CDR2 SNEGSKA (reference sequence). The V end lost 3 bases, the J end lost 10 bases, and 12 bases lay between the germline ends. The CDR3 is 11 residues long. The CDR3 sequence is CSASPGDLYTF. The DNA of the CDR3 is TGCAGTGCTAGTCCCGGGGATCTCTACACCTTC.

This clonotype was counted only a few times. V is TRBV5-1 and J is TRBJ1-1; 7 nucleotides match TRBD1. V trimming: 3 bases; J trimming: 6 bases; junction bases outside the gene matches: 8. There are 14 residues in the CDR3. The germline CDR1 and CDR2 sequences are SGHRS and YFSETQ. The DNA for the CDR3 is TGCGCCAGCAGCTGGAGGGACAGCAACGCTGAAGCTTTCTTT. This encodes CASSWRDSNAEAFF.

V usage is TRBV7-9 and J usage is TRBJ1-4, with D perhaps TRBD1 (6 bases). The CDR3 is 14 amino acids. Trimming left V 2 bases short and J 8 bases short, with 12 bases between. Germline CDR1 and CDR2: SEHNR and FQNEAQ (reference sequence). The CDR3 region has the DNA TGTGCCAGCAGCTTACGGGGGGCGGGAGAAAAACTGTTTTTT. This encodes CASSLRGAGEKLFF.

This clonotype was found many times. The rearrangement uses TRBV10-3 and TRBJ2-1; 8 positions match TRBD2. CDR1 is ENHRY and CDR2 is SYGVKD in the germline V gene. The CDR3 is 14 residues long. J lost 10 bases, V lost 9 bases, and 14 bases had no gene match. The CDR3 sequence: CAMRSGRNILEQFF. The CDR3 DNA sequence: TGTGCCATGAGGAGCGGGAGAAACATTCTAGAGCAGTTCTTC.

J is TRBJ2-1 and V is TRBV7-2; 10 nucleotides align to TRBD2. V trimming: 4 bases; J trimming: 15 bases; junction bases outside the gene matches: 6. Germline V CDR1 and CDR2: SGHTA, FQGNSA. CDR3 size: 12 residues. The CDR3 loop reads CASSWAGTSAFF. DNA of the CDR3: TGTGCCAGCAGCTGGGCCGGGACTAGCGCGTTCTTC.

V is TRBV15 and J is TRBJ2-7; TRBD2 aligns across 11 bases. V shed 5 bases and J 7 bases; nucleotides not matched to a gene: 13. Looked up from germline, CDR1 is LNHNV and CDR2 is YYDKDF (reference sequence). This CDR3 region has 16 residues. The CDR3 reads CATSLERELAGVEQYF. The CDR3 region has the DNA TGTGCCACCAGCCTCGAAAGAGAACTAGCGGGAGTTGAGCAGTACTTC.

This clonotype was seen more than once but under ten times. This sequence joins TRBV4-2 and TRBJ2-1, with a possible D match to TRBD2 (6 bases). V lost 4 bases and J lost 6, with 22 bases in between. This CDR3 comprises 17 residues. CDR1 LGHNA and CDR2 YNFKEQ come from the germline V gene. CDR3 sequence (DNA): TGTGCCAGCAGCCCGTCTTTGGGGACTGGAAGGAGCAATGAGCAGTTCTTC. This translates into CASSPSLGTGRSNEQFF.

The genes are TRBV7-8 and TRBJ2-7; 11 bases are shared with TRBD2. Germline V gene sequence: CDR1 SGHVS, CDR2 FQNEAQ. The J segment lost 3 bases and the V segment lost 2 bases, leaving 12 bases of the junction unmatched. The CDR3 contains 18 residues. CDR3 amino acids: CASSLMGLAVKTVYEQYF. The CDR3 bases are TGTGCCAGCAGCTTAATGGGACTAGCGGTTAAAACGGTCTACGAGCAGTACTTC. Together with reference TRBV7-8 and TRBJ2-7, the CDR3 gives the full variable domain: GAGVSQSPRYKVAKRGQDVALRCDPISGHVSLFWYQQALGQGPEFLTYFQNEAQLDKSGLPSDRFFAERPEGSVSTLKIQRTQQEDSAVYLCASSLMGLAVKTVYEQYFGPGTRLTVT.

V and J are TRBV18 and TRBJ2-5, with D unclear. The CDR3 has 15 amino acids. With 0 bases removed from V and 5 bases from J, the gap between germline ends came to 13 bases. Germline CDR1 KGHSH, CDR2 LQKENI. The CDR3 sequence: CASSPPRRVRETQYF. The CDR3 DNA follows: TGTGCCAGCTCACCACCGCGAAGGGTTCGGGAGACCCAGTACTTC.

This clonotype was found many times. V is TRBV5-1 and J is TRBJ1-2; perhaps TRBD1 as D (6 bases). The CDR3 sequence is 14 residues long. The germline V gene encodes CDR1 SGHRS and CDR2 YFSETQ. The ends were cut back, 0 bases at V and 8 bases at J, with 14 bases in the middle. The CDR3 loop is CASSLAGAQGGYTF. CDR3 bases: TGCGCCAGCAGCTTGGCCGGGGCTCAGGGGGGCTACACCTTC.

This clonotype was seen a few times. This CDR3 is CSARDTTWTNTGELFF. The CDR3 DNA sequence: TGCAGTGCTAGAGACACGACTTGGACCAACACCGGGGAGCTGTTTTTT. The J gene is TRBJ2-2, the V gene TRBV20-1, with no clear D. Trimming pared 0 bases from V and 2 bases from J, leaving 13 bases between. Looked up from germline, CDR1 is DFQATT and CDR2 is SNEGSKA (reference sequence). The CDR3 runs 16 residues.

This clonotype was found a few times. A read error may account for a junction end that differs from germline. This chain joins TRBV7-2 and TRBJ2-3; maybe TRBD2 (6 bases). Germline V gene lookup returns CDR1 SGHTA and CDR2 FQGNSA. CDR3 length equals 15 residues. The CDR3 nucleotides read TGTGCCAGCAGCCCAGGGACCGGGAGCGCCTGGGCGGAAGATTTT. This translates into CASSPGTGSAWAEDF.

This clonotype was observed a handful of times. The gene calls are TRBV10-3 and TRBJ2-1; D remains unclear. The V end lost 4 bases, the J end lost 1 base, and 5 bases lay between the germline ends. This CDR3 region has 13 residues. Looked up from germline, CDR1 is ENHRY and CDR2 is SYGVKD. CDR3 nucleotides: TGTGCCATCAGTGCAGATTCCTACAATGAGCAGTTCTTC. Translated, it gives CAISADSYNEQFF.

In this sample, this clonotype turned up many times. This chain links TRBV3-1 with TRBJ2-2; D unresolved. The CDR3 runs to 13 residues. The V end was cut by 1 base, the J end by 7 bases, with 7 bases between. Looked up from germline, CDR1 is LGHDT and CDR2 is YNNKEL (reference sequence). As DNA, the CDR3 is TGTGCCAGCAGCCAAGTTAATATCGGGGAGCTGTTTTTT. It is translated as CASSQVNIGELFF. Complete variable domain (other parts from reference TRBV3-1 and TRBJ2-2): DTAVSQTPKYLVTQMGNDKSIKCEQNLGHDTMYWYKQDSKKFLKIMFSYNNKELIINETVPNRFSPKSPDKAHLNLHINSLELGDSAVYFCASSQVNIGELFFGEGSRLTVL.

This clonotype came up a few times. The genes are TRBV20-1 and TRBJ1-5; TRBD1 aligns across 10 bases. CDR1 and CDR2 (germline): DFQATT, SNEGSKA (reference sequence). With V trimmed by 1 base and J by 4 bases, 4 bases remained unmatched. The CDR3 extends over 15 amino acids. The CDR3 is CSARARTGGNQPQHF. CDR3 coding DNA: TGCAGTGCTAGAGCCCGGACAGGGGGTAATCAGCCCCAGCATTTT.

This clonotype was counted between two and nine times. The chain links TRBV7-9 to TRBJ1-4; D gene ambiguous. CDR1 SEHNR and CDR2 FQNEAQ come from the germline V gene (reference sequence). There are 13 residues in the CDR3. Trimming took 5 bases from V and 8 from J, leaving 12 bases between them. The CDR3 is CASSGGEGEKLFF. In DNA form, the CDR3 reads TGTGCCAGCAGCGGCGGGGAAGGGGAAAAACTGTTTTTT.

There are a few counts of this clonotype. CDR3 sequence: CASSFRRKGDTEAFF. DNA for the CDR3: TGTGCCAGCAGTTTTCGGCGGAAGGGTGACACTGAAGCTTTCTTT. This rearrangement joins TRBV12-3 or TRBV12-4 to TRBJ1-1; D not certain. This CDR3 is built from 15 residues. The V and J ends lost 3 bases and 3 bases respectively, with 14 bases between them.

This clonotype has more than one count but fewer than ten. This CDR3 is CSARGGHNYGYTF. CDR3 DNA: TGCAGTGCTAGAGGCGGCCATAACTATGGCTACACCTTC. The V and J genes are TRBV20-1 and TRBJ1-2; no reliable D call. CDR1 and CDR2 from the germline V gene are DFQATT and SNEGSKA (reference sequence). Trimming shortened V by 1 base and J by 1 base, and 7 bases separated the two germline ends. This CDR3 has 13 residues.

This sequence joins TRBV9 and TRBJ1-1; D gene unclear. CDR1 and CDR2 (germline): SGDLS, YYNGEE. V was cut by 4 bases and J by 7 bases, with 14 bases left in between. This CDR3 has 13 amino acids. The CDR3 sequence is CASSPSMGREAFF. The CDR3 DNA follows: TGTGCCAGCAGCCCGAGTATGGGCCGTGAAGCTTTCTTT.

J is TRBJ2-3 and V is TRBV5-5; D remains ambiguous. Between the trimmed V and J ends, which lost 4 bases and 5 bases, there was a span of 14 bases. Germline V gene sequence: CDR1 SGHKS, CDR2 YYEKEE (reference sequence). This CDR3 comprises 14 residues. This chain's CDR3 is CASSGASPRDTQYF. The DNA for the CDR3 is TGTGCCAGCAGCGGTGCCAGCCCGAGAGATACGCAGTATTTT.

This clonotype was seen a few times. The rearrangement joins TRBV27 to TRBJ2-7, with D perhaps assigned TRBD1 or TRBD2 (5 bases each). Between the trimmed V and J ends, which lost 5 bases and 0 bases, there was a span of 20 bases. CDR1 is MNHEY, CDR2 SMNVEV, per germline (reference sequence). The CDR3 length is 17 residues. CDR3 residues: CASSPLSGTGSSYEQYV. The CDR3 DNA follows: TGTGCCAGCAGTCCCCTCTCCGGGACGGGGAGCTCCTACGAGCAGTACGTC.

The V call is TRBV7-6, the J call TRBJ1-1; 10 positions agree with TRBD1. CDR1 is SGHVS and CDR2 is FNYEAQ in the germline V gene. The trim removed 5 bases at V and 0 bases at J, leaving 6 bases unmatched. The CDR3 is 16 residues long. As DNA, the CDR3 is TGTGCCAGCAGCATCAGACAGGGGGCGATGAACACTGAAGCTTTCTTT. Its translation is CASSIRQGAMNTEAFF.

This rearrangement joins TRBV28 to TRBJ2-1; D perhaps matches TRBD2 (6 bases). This CDR3 contains 14 residues. The V and J ends lost 2 bases and 7 bases respectively, with 12 bases between them. CDR1 MDHEN and CDR2 SYDVKM come from the germline V gene. DNA for the CDR3: TGTGCCAGCAGTTTAGGGGGACTTTTTAATGAGCAGTTCTTC. Its protein is CASSLGGLFNEQFF.

The table lists this clonotype with many counts. The chain combines TRBV5-1 with TRBJ1-1, with a weak D call TRBD1 (6 bases). CDR3 length: 14 amino acids. The germline V and J ends were trimmed by 1 base and 1 base, with 8 bases remaining between them. Germline assignment: CDR1 SGHRS and CDR2 YFSETQ. This CDR3 is CASSLTGRNTEAFF. Here the CDR3 DNA reads TGCGCCAGCAGCTTGACAGGGAGGAACACTGAAGCTTTCTTT.

Only a few counts were recorded for this clonotype. This rearrangement joins TRBV29-1 to TRBJ2-6; weak D call: TRBD1 (6 bases). The germline gives CDR1 SQVTM, CDR2 ANQGSEA. V gave up 6 bases and J gave up 0 bases, with 9 bases separating them. This CDR3 region has 14 residues. CDR3 in DNA: TGCAGCGTGAAGGGGGTCTCTGGGGCCAACGTCCTGACTTTC. Translating gives CSVKGVSGANVLTF. Variable domain in full (rest from reference TRBV29-1 and TRBJ2-6): SAVISQKPSRDICQRGTSLTIQCQVDSQVTMMFWYRQQPGQSLTLIATANQGSEATYESGFVIDKFPISRPNLTFSTLTVSNMSPEDSSIYLCSVKGVSGANVLTFGAGSRLTVL.

The chain combines TRBV15 with TRBJ2-5, with TRBD2 identical over 10 bases. Germline trimming cut 0 bases from V and 2 bases from J; bases unmatched to any gene: 6. The CDR3 runs to 17 residues. The germline V gene encodes CDR1 LNHNV and CDR2 YYDKDF (reference sequence). CDR3 DNA sequence: TGTGCCACCAGCAGAGATTGGGGGACTAGCGCTCAAGAGACCCAGTACTTC. It translates to CATSRDWGTSAQETQYF.

This clonotype was observed a handful of times. The V and J genes are TRBV5-1 and TRBJ1-4, with 9 nucleotides matching TRBD1. Per germline, CDR1 SGHRS and CDR2 YFSETQ. The CDR3 spans 14 residues. The trim removed 6 bases at V and 7 bases at J, leaving 7 bases unmatched. The CDR3 loop is CASMSTGGGEKLFF. Here the CDR3 DNA reads TGCGCCAGCATGTCGACAGGGGGAGGTGAAAAACTGTTTTTT.